The 21 T cell receptor beta chains in this list originate from one sample, sequenced in a study of shared clonotypes between healthy human individuals. Method: immunoSEQ multiplex PCR; TCRdb's copy keeps in-frame clones and lacks some. This sample has about 230,000 clones, with 65% to 70% found just once. Material: memory CD4+ T cells sorted from blood. The sample's subset: CD45RA-negative fraction. Receptor source: a man aged 30 to 45 in good health.

The rearrangement uses TRBV6-1 and TRBJ2-6; 10 bases fit TRBD1. Germline CDR1 reads MNHNS; CDR2 reads SASEGT. CDR3 length: 16 amino acids. The trim removed 4 bases at V and 4 bases at J, leaving 4 bases unmatched. Written as DNA, the CDR3 is TGTGCCAGCAGTGTCGGGACAGGGGCCGGGGCCAACGTCCTGACTTTC. This translates into CASSVGTGAGANVLTF.

The chain links TRBV4-1 to TRBJ2-2, with 8 nucleotides matching TRBD2. The CDR3 has 16 amino acids. Looked up from germline, CDR1 is MGHRA and CDR2 is YSYEKL. Trimming took 8 bases from V and 1 from J; bases not matched to a gene: 9. CDR3 residues: CASSSMLAGNTGELFF. CDR3 in DNA: TGCGCCAGCTCCTCGATGCTAGCGGGGAACACCGGGGAGCTGTTTTTT.

This sequence joins TRBV27 and TRBJ1-5, with D maybe TRBD1 (6 bases). The V and J ends lost 5 bases and 0 bases respectively, with 11 bases between them. The CDR3 runs 15 residues. Germline CDR1 reads MNHEY; CDR2 reads SMNVEV (reference sequence). The CDR3, as DNA: TGTGCCAGCAGTCCCTACAGGGATAGCAATCAGCCCCAGCATTTT. Residues: CASSPYRDSNQPQHF.

This chain joins TRBV5-4 and TRBJ1-1, with 7 bases aligning to TRBD1. V shed 0 bases and J 5 bases; nucleotides not matched to a gene: 7. CDR1 and CDR2 (germline): SGHNT, YYREEE (reference sequence). This CDR3 is built from 15 residues. The CDR3 reads CASSLALGGKTEAFF. Here the CDR3 DNA reads TGTGCCAGCAGCTTGGCCTTAGGGGGCAAGACTGAAGCTTTCTTT.

The chain has TRBV6-4 and TRBJ1-2; D gene unclear. The germline CDR1 and CDR2 sequences are MRHNA and SNTAGT. CDR3 size: 14 residues. With 0 bases removed from V and 2 bases from J, the gap between germline ends came to 7 bases. The chain's CDR3 is CASSDSYRNYGYTF. CDR3 DNA: TGTGCCAGCAGTGACTCGTACAGAAACTATGGCTACACCTTC.

This clone was seen once. The CDR3 bases are TGTGCCAGCAGTGAATCTCGGGGTTCCTACGAGCAGTACTTC. It encodes CASSESRGSYEQYF. The chain has TRBV6-1 and TRBJ2-7; TRBD2 might be the D (5 bases). Trimming stripped 2 bases from V and 1 base from J, with 9 bases between. The CDR3 totals 14 residues. Per germline, CDR1 MNHNS and CDR2 SASEGT.

The chain combines TRBV7-6 with TRBJ2-5; D tentatively fits TRBD1 or TRBD2 (5 bases each). The CDR3 runs to 20 residues. Germline CDR1 SGHVS, CDR2 FNYEAQ. V lost 6 bases and J 1 base, leaving 30 bases between the germline ends. DNA of the CDR3: TGTGCCAGCAGATATGGGGGAAAAGGGGAAGCACAAACTTTCCAAGAGACCCAGTACTTC. Protein: CASRYGGKGEAQTFQETQYF.

This clone was picked up many times. CDR3 nucleotides: TGTGCCAGCAGCTCCCAACAGGGTTTGGGCTACACCTTC. Translated: CASSSQQGLGYTF. The rearrangement joins TRBV7-2 to TRBJ1-2; a weak D match, TRBD1 (6 bases). This CDR3 is 13 amino acids long. V lost 4 bases to trimming and J lost 8 bases, with 14 bases between them. CDR1 SGHTA and CDR2 FQGNSA come from the germline V gene.

This clone was detected a few times. This chain joins TRBV5-4 and TRBJ2-5, with TRBD2 matching over 13 bases. The V gene end was trimmed by 3 bases and the J gene end by 4 bases; junction bases not matched to a gene: 6. CDR1 and CDR2 from the germline V gene are SGHNT and YYREEE (reference sequence). This CDR3 is 16 amino acids long. The CDR3 DNA follows: TGTGCCAGCAGCTCGGGGACTAGCGGGACATCAGAGACCCAGTACTTC. Residues: CASSSGTSGTSETQYF.

The chain joins TRBV6-6 to TRBJ2-5, with D perhaps TRBD2 (5 bases). Per germline, CDR1 MNHNY and CDR2 SVGAGI (reference sequence). V was clipped by 6 bases and J by 7 bases, with 9 bases between them. The CDR3 length is 11 residues. CDR3 amino acids: CASSTTRTQYF. DNA of the CDR3: TGTGCCAGCAGCACCACTAGGACCCAGTACTTC.

The chain links TRBV28 to TRBJ1-4; D is unresolved. In germline, CDR1 is MDHEN, CDR2 SYDVKM. V was pared by 8 bases and J by 2 bases, with 9 bases between. The CDR3 is 13 residues long. The CDR3: CASLGRTNEKLFF. The CDR3 DNA reads as TGTGCCAGCCTCGGGCGGACTAATGAAAAACTGTTTTTT.

This chain links TRBV9 with TRBJ2-3, with TRBD2 matching over 7 bases. CDR3 length: 16 residues. Germline loops: CDR1 SGDLS, CDR2 YYNGEE. The junction had 6 bases not matched to a gene; V was cut back by 0 bases and J by 2 bases. The CDR3 nucleotides are TGTGCCAGCAGCGTAGGGTCTAGCGGAAACACAGATACGCAGTATTTT. This codes for CASSVGSSGNTDTQYF.

This clone was observed a handful of times. V usage is TRBV7-7 and J usage is TRBJ2-3; D call uncertain. In germline, CDR1 is SSHAT, CDR2 FNYEAQ (reference sequence). The CDR3 extends over 13 amino acids. V was cut by 5 bases and J by 2 bases, with 8 bases left in between. The CDR3 bases are TGTGCCAGCAGCAATGGCTACACAGATACGCAGTATTTT. Its translation is CASSNGYTDTQYF.

This chain links TRBV5-1 with TRBJ2-5, with D perhaps matching TRBD1 or TRBD2 (5 bases each). CDR1 and CDR2 (germline): SGHRS, YFSETQ. The CDR3 totals 15 residues. The ends were cut back, 3 bases at V and 4 bases at J, with 16 bases in the middle. The CDR3 loop reads CASSSRGPRGETQYF. The CDR3 DNA sequence: TGCGCCAGCAGCTCCCGGGGCCCGAGGGGAGAGACCCAGTACTTC.

The chain is built from TRBV5-1 and TRBJ1-1; 7 nucleotides match TRBD1. CDR3 length equals 13 residues. The germline gives CDR1 SGHRS, CDR2 YFSETQ. V lost 7 bases, J lost 5 bases, and 8 bases stayed unmatched. CDR3 protein: CASGRQGSTEAFF. The CDR3 DNA sequence: TGCGCCAGCGGGAGACAGGGATCTACTGAAGCTTTCTTT.

This clone is a singleton in its sample. The rearrangement links TRBV11-2 to TRBJ2-6; D uncertain. CDR1 and CDR2 from the germline V gene are SGHAT and FQNNGV. The CDR3 totals 15 residues. Trimming shortened V by 1 base and J by 2 bases, and 6 bases separated the two germline ends. CDR3 coding DNA: TGTGCCAGCAGCTTAGGCCGGGCTGGGGCCAACGTCCTGACTTTC. As protein: CASSLGRAGANVLTF.

The rearrangement uses TRBV5-1 and TRBJ1-1; TRBD1 might be the D (5 bases). Germline V gene lookup returns CDR1 SGHRS and CDR2 YFSETQ. V shed 1 base and J shed 4 bases, with 11 bases lying between them. The CDR3 is 14 amino acids. The CDR3 DNA reads TGCGCCAGCAGCTTGTTGGGGGAGGGCACTGAAGCTTTCTTT. This gives the protein CASSLLGEGTEAFF. The full variable domain, rest sourced from reference TRBV5-1 and TRBJ1-1, is KAGVTQTPRYLIKTRGQQVTLSCSPISGHRSVSWYQQTPGQGLQFLFEYFSETQRNKGNFPGRFSGRQFSNSRSEMNVSTLELGDSALYLCASSLLGEGTEAFFGQGTRLTVV.

V is TRBV4-3 and J is TRBJ2-2, with TRBD2 as a possible D gene (5 bases). Germline V gives CDR1 LGHNA, CDR2 YSLEER. Trimming removed 1 base at V and 7 bases at J, with 7 bases between. This CDR3 comprises 13 residues. The DNA of the CDR3 is TGCGCCAGCAGCCAAGGTCGGGGCGGGGAGCTGTTTTTT. This sequence encodes CASSQGRGGELFF.

The table lists this clone with a few counts. V usage is TRBV2 and J usage is TRBJ2-1, with D maybe TRBD2 (6 bases). Looked up from germline, CDR1 is SNHLY and CDR2 is FYNNEI. The V gene lost 5 bases and the J gene lost 4 bases, with 9 bases spanning the gap. The CDR3 length is 13 residues. The CDR3 DNA reads as TGTGCCAGCAGTCTAGCGCAATACAATGAGCAGTTCTTC. Translating gives CASSLAQYNEQFF.

The gene calls are TRBV5-1 and TRBJ2-1; 8 bases line up with TRBD2. After removal of 0 bases from V and 4 bases from J, the junction contained 6 bases not matched to a gene. CDR3 size: 16 residues. CDR1 is SGHRS and CDR2 is YFSETQ in the germline V gene. The CDR3 loop reads CASSLGTSGGYNEQFF. CDR3 sequence (DNA): TGCGCCAGCAGCTTGGGTACTAGCGGAGGTTACAATGAGCAGTTCTTC.

A few counts support this clone. The chain links TRBV28 to TRBJ2-3, with 8 bases that match TRBD1. V lost 6 bases to trimming and J lost 2 bases; unmatched junction nucleotides: 7. Germline CDR1 and CDR2: MDHEN and SYDVKM. The CDR3 runs 15 residues. CDR3 residues: CASRGQAIDTDTQYF. CDR3 DNA sequence: TGTGCCAGCAGGGGACAGGCAATCGACACAGATACGCAGTATTTT.